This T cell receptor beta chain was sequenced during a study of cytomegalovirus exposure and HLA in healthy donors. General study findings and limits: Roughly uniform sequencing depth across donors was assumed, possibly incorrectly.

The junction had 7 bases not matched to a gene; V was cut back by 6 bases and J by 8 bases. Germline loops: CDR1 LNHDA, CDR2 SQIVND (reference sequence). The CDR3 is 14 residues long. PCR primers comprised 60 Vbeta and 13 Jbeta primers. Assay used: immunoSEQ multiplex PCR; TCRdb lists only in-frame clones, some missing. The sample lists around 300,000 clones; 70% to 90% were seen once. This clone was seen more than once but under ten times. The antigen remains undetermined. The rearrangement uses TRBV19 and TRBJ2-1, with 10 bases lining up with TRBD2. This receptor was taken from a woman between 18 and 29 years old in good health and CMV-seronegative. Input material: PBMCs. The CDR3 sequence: CASRWLAGADEQFF. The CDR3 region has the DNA TGTGCCAGTAGGTGGCTAGCGGGGGCCGATGAGCAGTTCTTC.